This T cell receptor beta chain derives from a study of PD-1 blockade in classical Hodgkin lymphoma. Findings and caveats of the study: Excluded were patients who started nivolumab under 1 year after ASCT, a group that had lower diversity.

Using immunoSEQ multiplex PCR, the repertoire was profiled, and TCRdb retains in-frame clones only, with some absent. This table has approximately 100,000 clones, more than 90% appearing once. This clone was counted between two and nine times. Its antigen is currently unknown. With no exception, relapse followed autologous stem cell transplantation in all patients, and brentuximab vedotin exposure varied. CDR3 length equals 12 residues. V lost 0 bases, J lost 6 bases, and 6 bases lay in between. Germline CDR1 is MNHNY and CDR2 is SVGAGI (reference sequence). The TCR originated in a human donor with classical Hodgkin lymphoma. Source: peripheral blood mononuclear cells (PBMCs), taken at baseline. V and J are TRBV6-6 and TRBJ2-7; tentatively, D is TRBD1 (5 bases). CDR3 nucleotide sequence: TGTGCCAGCAGTTACTCTCAGGGCGAGCAGTACTTC. Its translation: CASSYSQGEQYF.